These 29 T cell receptor beta chains were sequenced from one sample in a study of blood T cell repertoires in COVID-19. Here immunoSEQ multiplex PCR was the method, and the copy in TCRdb shows in-frame clones only, minus some. The sample lists 650,000 to 800,000 clones; 70% to 90% were seen once. Sample: peripheral blood. Every receptor here comes from a woman younger than 35 with acute or convalescent COVID-19.

This chain joins TRBV5-1 and TRBJ1-1; possible D gene TRBD1, 5 bases. The CDR3 consists of 13 residues. The germline V gene encodes CDR1 SGHRS and CDR2 YFSETQ. Trimming cost V 4 bases and J 10 bases, with 17 bases left between them. CDR3 sequence (DNA): TGCGCCAGCAGCCCCCCGGGGGGGGAGGGAGCTTTCTTT. Translation gives CASSPPGGEGAFF.

This clone has only one observation. The chain is built from TRBV3-1 (or the pseudogene TRBV3-2) and TRBJ2-7; 7 positions match TRBD1. Germline-derived CDR1 and CDR2 are LGHDT and YNNKEL (reference sequence). This CDR3 has 16 amino acids. V shed 3 bases, J shed 3 bases, and the junction held 11 bases outside the gene matches. The CDR3 sequence: CASSQYNRGPNYEQYF. The CDR3 nucleotides read TGTGCCAGCAGCCAGTATAACAGGGGACCTAACTACGAGCAGTACTTC.

The chain has TRBV30 and TRBJ1-6; D possibly corresponds to TRBD1 (6 bases). CDR1 GTSNPN and CDR2 SVGIG come from the germline V gene (reference sequence). The CDR3 loop spans 20 amino acids. The germline V and J ends were trimmed by 5 bases and 0 bases, with 26 bases remaining between them. CDR3 in DNA: TGTGCCTGGGAGGATGGACAGTGGGCTGGTTTGGGCTCCTATAATTCACCCCTCCACTTT. Protein sequence: CAWEDGQWAGLGSYNSPLHF.

Worth noting for this clone: The junction differs from germline at one of its ends, possibly a read error. This chain joins TRBV19 and TRBJ1-2; 7 bases are shared with TRBD1. Germline values: CDR1 LNHDA, CDR2 SQIVND (reference sequence). The CDR3 is 16 residues long. In DNA form, the CDR3 reads TGTGTCAGTATCTCTCATGGCCACAGGGGAGGTAATGGCTACACCTTC. Protein: CVSISHGHRGGNGYTF.

The V and J genes are TRBV6-2 or TRBV6-3 and TRBJ1-5, with no clear D. Germline V CDR1 and CDR2: MNHEY, SVGEGT. The CDR3 totals 13 residues. The V and J ends lost 2 bases and 6 bases respectively, with 8 bases between them. The CDR3 bases are TGTGCCAGCAGTTACAATCCCGGTCAGCCCCAGCATTTT. Translation gives CASSYNPGQPQHF.

This chain joins TRBV19 and TRBJ1-1; tentatively, D is TRBD1 (5 bases). CDR1 is LNHDA and CDR2 is SQIVND in the germline V gene (reference sequence). The V end lost 8 bases, the J end lost 0 bases, and 10 bases lay between the germline ends. CDR3 length: 13 amino acids. The CDR3 bases are TGTGCCAGTCTACAGGCCCTGAACACTGAAGCTTTCTTT. It specifies CASLQALNTEAFF.

The chain joins TRBV10-3 to TRBJ1-2; TRBD1 aligns across 7 bases. The CDR3 is made up of 14 amino acids. V trimming: 6 bases; J trimming: 6 bases; junction bases outside the gene matches: 10. From germline, CDR1 is ENHRY and CDR2 SYGVKD. The CDR3 protein is CAISPFDRADGYTF. The CDR3 DNA reads TGTGCCATCAGCCCTTTCGACAGGGCCGATGGCTACACCTTC.

CDR3: CASSQDWGEGTDTQYF. DNA of the CDR3: TGCGCCAGCAGCCAAGATTGGGGGGAAGGCACAGATACGCAGTATTTT. The chain combines TRBV4-3 with TRBJ2-3; D is perhaps TRBD2 (6 bases). Germline V lookup: CDR1 LGHNA, CDR2 YSLEER. CDR3 length: 16 residues. V lost 0 bases, J lost 1 base, and 11 bases lay in between.

CDR3 amino acids: CATSPDSGFDYGYTF. The DNA for the CDR3 is TGTGCCACGAGTCCCGACTCCGGATTCGACTATGGCTACACCTTC. J is TRBJ1-2 and V is TRBV6-5; D gene unclear. From germline, CDR1 is MNHEY and CDR2 SVGAGI. This CDR3 has 15 amino acids. The V gene lost 10 bases and the J gene lost 3 bases, with 21 bases spanning the gap.

The J gene is TRBJ2-7, the V gene TRBV7-3; 7 nucleotides match TRBD1. The CDR3 is 15 amino acids. V lost 3 bases, J lost 2 bases, and 7 bases stayed unmatched. Germline V gene data show CDR1 as SGHTA and CDR2 as FQGTGA. The CDR3 DNA reads TGTGCCAGCAGCTTCCAGAGGGGGCCCACCTACGAGCAGTACTTC. Translation: CASSFQRGPTYEQYF. The full variable domain, in which reference TRBV7-3 and TRBJ2-7 provide the parts outside the CDR3, is GAGVSQTPSNKVTEKGKYVELRCDPISGHTALYWYRQSLGQGPEFLIYFQGTGAADDSGLPNDRFFAVRPEGSVSTLKIQRTERGDSAVYLCASSFQRGPTYEQYFGPGTRLTVT.

The CDR3 sequence is CASSTGVQGNEKLFF. CDR3 DNA sequence: TGTGCCAGCAGCACGGGCGTGCAGGGGAATGAAAAACTGTTTTTT. The gene calls are TRBV2 and TRBJ1-4, with D perhaps TRBD1 (6 bases). Germline CDR1 SNHLY, CDR2 FYNNEI. CDR3 size: 15 residues. The V end lost 6 bases, the J end lost 5 bases, and 16 bases lay between the germline ends. Using reference TRBV2 and TRBJ1-4 for the parts outside the CDR3, the full variable domain is EPEVTQTPSHQVTQMGQEVILRCVPISNHLYFYWYRQILGQKVEFLVSFYNNEISEKSEIFDDQFSVERPDGSNFTLKIRSTKLEDSAMYFCASSTGVQGNEKLFFGSGTQLSVL.

The chain joins TRBV19 to TRBJ1-1; 7 positions agree with TRBD1. Per the germline V gene, CDR1 is LNHDA and CDR2 is SQIVND (reference sequence). The CDR3 sequence is 21 residues long. J lost 0 bases, V lost 3 bases, and 22 bases had no gene match. The CDR3 loop is CASSIHRDSLPGSVLNTEAFF. The CDR3 region has the DNA TGTGCCAGTAGTATCCACCGGGACAGCCTCCCCGGGTCCGTCCTGAACACTGAAGCTTTCTTT.

This chain links TRBV13 with TRBJ2-4; 9 nucleotides match TRBD2. CDR1 and CDR2 (germline): PRHDT, FYEKMQ (reference sequence). CDR3 size: 18 residues. The trim removed 5 bases at V and 0 bases at J, leaving 11 bases unmatched. CDR3 protein: CASSGRGGQSLAKNIQYF. The CDR3 coding sequence is TGTGCCAGCAGCGGGCGGGGGGGCCAGTCCTTAGCCAAAAACATTCAGTACTTC.

The chain uses TRBV7-9 and TRBJ1-5, with TRBD1 matching over 7 bases. With V trimmed by 4 bases and J by 0 bases, 12 bases remained unmatched. The CDR3 consists of 18 residues. Germline CDR1 SEHNR, CDR2 FQNEAQ (reference sequence). CDR3 nucleotides: TGTGCCAGCAGCTCGACAATTGACAGGGAATATAGCAATCAGCCCCAGCATTTT. Protein sequence: CASSSTIDREYSNQPQHF.

The rearrangement links TRBV12-3 or TRBV12-4 to TRBJ1-1; maybe TRBD1 (5 bases). The CDR3 spans 13 residues. V was clipped by 3 bases and J by 3 bases, with 8 bases between them. The chain's CDR3 is CASSFRGYTEAFF. For the CDR3, the DNA is TGTGCCAGCAGTTTCCGGGGGTACACTGAAGCTTTCTTT.

The chain uses TRBV15 and TRBJ1-2; 7 bases line up with TRBD1. The CDR3 sequence is 14 residues long. Germline V lookup: CDR1 LNHNV, CDR2 YYDKDF (reference sequence). J gave up 4 bases and V 1 base, and 3 bases lay outside the gene matches. The DNA for the CDR3 is TGTGCCACCAGCAGAGCCCAGGGGGGCTATGGCTACACCTTC. Its protein product is CATSRAQGGYGYTF.

This clone occurred a few times. The DNA for the CDR3 is TGTGCCAGCAGCCAAGGAGCAGGGGGCTTATTAATTGCCTACAATGAGCAGTTCTTC. Protein product: CASSQGAGGLLIAYNEQFF. V gene TRBV3-1 (or the pseudogene TRBV3-2) combines with J gene TRBJ2-1; 8 nucleotides agree with TRBD1. This CDR3 contains 19 residues. The germline V gene encodes CDR1 LGHDT and CDR2 YNNKEL (reference sequence). Germline trimming cut 1 base from V and 2 bases from J; bases unmatched to any gene: 13.

This clone was observed once. V gene TRBV6-2 or TRBV6-3 combines with J gene TRBJ1-2; perhaps TRBD1 as D (6 bases). Germline-derived CDR1 and CDR2 are MNHEY and SVGEGT. This CDR3 region has 14 residues. V lost 5 bases and J lost 7, with 17 bases in between. The CDR3 coding sequence is TGTGCCAGCAGTGACACAGGGAAGTTCGGTGGCTACACCTTC. This translates into CASSDTGKFGGYTF.

The V and J genes are TRBV19 and TRBJ1-1, with D possibly TRBD1 on 5 matching bases. V gave up 7 bases and J gave up 0 bases, with 12 bases separating them. This CDR3 comprises 14 residues. Germline V lookup: CDR1 LNHDA, CDR2 SQIVND (reference sequence). This CDR3 is CASTQGLMNTEAFF. CDR3 DNA: TGTGCCAGTACTCAGGGATTGATGAACACTGAAGCTTTCTTT. The variable domain in full, with the rest retrieved from reference TRBV19 and TRBJ1-1, is DGGITQSPKYLFRKEGQNVTLSCEQNLNHDAMYWYRQDPGQGLRLIYYSQIVNDFQKGDIAEGYSVSREKKESFPLTVTSAQKNPTAFYLCASTQGLMNTEAFFGQGTRLTVV.

The J gene is TRBJ2-5, the V gene TRBV5-1; no clear D. V was cut by 5 bases and J by 1 base, with 9 bases left in between. Germline assignment: CDR1 SGHRS and CDR2 YFSETQ. The CDR3 loop spans 13 amino acids. In DNA, the CDR3 is TGCGCCAGCAGGGCCCCCCCCCAAGAGACCCAGTACTTC. It specifies CASRAPPQETQYF.

The CDR3 DNA reads TGCGCCAGCAGCCCAGGGGACGCGAACACCGGGGAGCTGTTTTTT. Protein: CASSPGDANTGELFF. The V and J genes are TRBV5-1 and TRBJ2-2; tentatively, D is TRBD1 (6 bases). V was pared by 4 bases and J by 0 bases, with 10 bases between. The CDR3 has 15 residues. Germline values: CDR1 SGHRS, CDR2 YFSETQ.

For the CDR3, the DNA is TGTGCCAGCAGTCATTTAACTAGCGGGGGCACAGATACGCAGTATTTT. This translates into CASSHLTSGGTDTQYF. The chain recombines TRBV27 with TRBJ2-3; 10 bases are a match to TRBD2. Looked up from germline, CDR1 is MNHEY and CDR2 is SMNVEV (reference sequence). J was trimmed by 1 base and V by 5 bases; bases with no gene match: 6. The CDR3 sequence is 16 residues long.

The V gene is TRBV6-5, the J gene TRBJ1-3, with D hard to call. The CDR3 runs 12 residues. Germline assignment: CDR1 MNHEY and CDR2 SVGAGI. The germline V and J ends were trimmed by 6 bases and 5 bases, with 8 bases remaining between them. The CDR3 region is CASSQNRNTIYF. The CDR3 nucleotides are TGTGCCAGCAGCCAAAATCGAAACACCATATATTTT.

The V call is TRBV29-1, the J call TRBJ1-3, with D unresolved. This CDR3 comprises 13 residues. V was shortened by 4 bases and J by 2 bases, with 9 bases between the two germline ends. CDR1 and CDR2 (germline): SQVTM, ANQGSEA. The CDR3 DNA sequence: TGCAGCGTTGGTAAGGGAGCTGGAAACACCATATATTTT. The encoded protein is CSVGKGAGNTIYF. The full variable domain, rest sourced from reference TRBV29-1 and TRBJ1-3, is SAVISQKPSRDICQRGTSLTIQCQVDSQVTMMFWYRQQPGQSLTLIATANQGSEATYESGFVIDKFPISRPNLTFSTLTVSNMSPEDSSIYLCSVGKGAGNTIYFGEGSWLTVV.

V is TRBV6-4 and J is TRBJ1-2; perhaps TRBD1 as D (6 bases). The V and J ends lost 4 bases and 8 bases respectively, with 20 bases between them. This CDR3 contains 15 residues. CDR1 is MRHNA and CDR2 is SNTAGT in the germline V gene. In DNA, the CDR3 is TGTGCCAGCAGTGGTCTCACCCTACTAGGGGGAGGCTACACCTTC. It yields the protein CASSGLTLLGGGYTF.

The V gene is TRBV5-6, the J gene TRBJ1-2; no clear D. V gave up 0 bases and J gave up 2 bases, with 8 bases separating them. The CDR3 totals 14 residues. CDR1 and CDR2 from the germline V gene are SGHDT and YYEEEE. CDR3 sequence: CASSLVSENYGYTF. Here the CDR3 DNA reads TGTGCCAGCAGCTTGGTATCAGAAAACTATGGCTACACCTTC.

The chain carries TRBV29-1 and TRBJ2-4; D is unresolved. Germline CDR1 reads SQVTM; CDR2 reads ANQGSEA. The V gene lost 6 bases and the J gene lost 2 bases, with 8 bases spanning the gap. The CDR3 is made up of 12 amino acids. The CDR3 region is CSVSSPKNIQYF. The CDR3 DNA reads as TGCAGCGTGTCGAGTCCCAAAAACATTCAGTACTTC.

The J gene is TRBJ1-2, the V gene TRBV10-1; the match to TRBD1 covers 10 bases. With 7 bases clipped from V and 4 bases from J, the junction kept 9 bases outside the gene matches. This CDR3 spans 15 amino acids. In germline, CDR1 is WNHNN, CDR2 SYGVQD (reference sequence). CDR3 region: CASNNGQGEAYGYTF. CDR3 bases: TGCGCCAGCAATAATGGACAGGGGGAGGCCTATGGCTACACCTTC.

The chain carries TRBV5-1 and TRBJ2-7; TRBD2 matches 9 bases. J gave up 5 bases and V 2 bases, and 5 bases lay outside the gene matches. Looked up from germline, CDR1 is SGHRS and CDR2 is YFSETQ. This CDR3 is built from 14 residues. The CDR3 loop reads CASSLAGGGDEQYF. The CDR3 nucleotides read TGCGCCAGCAGCTTAGCGGGGGGAGGGGACGAGCAGTACTTC.